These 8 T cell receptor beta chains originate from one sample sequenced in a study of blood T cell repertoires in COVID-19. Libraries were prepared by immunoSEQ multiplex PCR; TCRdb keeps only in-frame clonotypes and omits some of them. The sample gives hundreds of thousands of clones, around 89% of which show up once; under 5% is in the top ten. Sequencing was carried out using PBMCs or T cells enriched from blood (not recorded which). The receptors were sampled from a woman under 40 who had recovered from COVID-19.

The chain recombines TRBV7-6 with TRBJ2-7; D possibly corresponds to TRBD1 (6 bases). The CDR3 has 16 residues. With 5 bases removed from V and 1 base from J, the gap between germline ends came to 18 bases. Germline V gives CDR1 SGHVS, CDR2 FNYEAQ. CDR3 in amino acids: CASSRDSGDASYEQYF. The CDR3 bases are TGTGCCAGCAGCAGAGATTCAGGGGACGCATCCTACGAGCAGTACTTC.

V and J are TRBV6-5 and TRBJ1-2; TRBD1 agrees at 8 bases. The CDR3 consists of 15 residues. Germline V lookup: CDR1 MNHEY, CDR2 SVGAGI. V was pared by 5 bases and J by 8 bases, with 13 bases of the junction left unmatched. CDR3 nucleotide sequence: TGTGCCAGCAGTATTCCGGGGCAGGGGGCGCTAGGCTACACCTTC. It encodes CASSIPGQGALGYTF.

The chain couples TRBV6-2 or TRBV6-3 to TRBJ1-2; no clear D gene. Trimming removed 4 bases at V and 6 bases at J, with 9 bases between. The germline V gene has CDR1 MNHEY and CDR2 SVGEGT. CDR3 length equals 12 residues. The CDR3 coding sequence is TGTGCCAGCAGTTCCAGGAGGGATGGCTACACCTTC. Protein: CASSSRRDGYTF.

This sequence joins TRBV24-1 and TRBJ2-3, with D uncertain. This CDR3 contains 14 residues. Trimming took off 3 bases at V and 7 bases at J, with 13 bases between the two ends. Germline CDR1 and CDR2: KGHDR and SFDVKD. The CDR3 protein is CATSDPDSGHTQYF. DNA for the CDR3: TGTGCCACCAGTGATCCCGACTCGGGTCATACGCAGTATTTT.

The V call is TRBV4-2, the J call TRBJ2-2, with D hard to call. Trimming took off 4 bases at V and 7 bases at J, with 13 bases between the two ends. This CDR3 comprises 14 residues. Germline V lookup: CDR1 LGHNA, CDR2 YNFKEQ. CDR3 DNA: TGTGCCAGCAGCCGCTTTTTGGAGATCGGGGAGCTGTTTTTT. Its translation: CASSRFLEIGELFF.

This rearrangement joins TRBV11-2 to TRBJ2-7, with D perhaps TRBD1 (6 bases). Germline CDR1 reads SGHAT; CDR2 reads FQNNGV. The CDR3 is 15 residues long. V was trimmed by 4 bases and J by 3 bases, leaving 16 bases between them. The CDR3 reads CASSSDSSTHYEQYF. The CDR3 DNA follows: TGTGCCAGCAGCTCGGACAGTTCAACCCACTACGAGCAGTACTTC.

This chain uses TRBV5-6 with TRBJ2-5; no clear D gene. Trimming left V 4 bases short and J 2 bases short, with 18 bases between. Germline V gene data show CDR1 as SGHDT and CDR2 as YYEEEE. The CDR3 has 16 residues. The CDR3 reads CASSADDSLPQETQYF. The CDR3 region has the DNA TGTGCCAGCAGCGCCGACGACTCACTGCCTCAAGAGACCCAGTACTTC.

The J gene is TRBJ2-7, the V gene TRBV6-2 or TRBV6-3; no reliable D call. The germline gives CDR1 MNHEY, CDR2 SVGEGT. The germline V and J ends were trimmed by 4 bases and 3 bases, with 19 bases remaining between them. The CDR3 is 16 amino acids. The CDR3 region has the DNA TGTGCCAGCAGTTCACCCCTTGATAGAGGATTCTACGAGCAGTACTTC. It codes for CASSSPLDRGFYEQYF.